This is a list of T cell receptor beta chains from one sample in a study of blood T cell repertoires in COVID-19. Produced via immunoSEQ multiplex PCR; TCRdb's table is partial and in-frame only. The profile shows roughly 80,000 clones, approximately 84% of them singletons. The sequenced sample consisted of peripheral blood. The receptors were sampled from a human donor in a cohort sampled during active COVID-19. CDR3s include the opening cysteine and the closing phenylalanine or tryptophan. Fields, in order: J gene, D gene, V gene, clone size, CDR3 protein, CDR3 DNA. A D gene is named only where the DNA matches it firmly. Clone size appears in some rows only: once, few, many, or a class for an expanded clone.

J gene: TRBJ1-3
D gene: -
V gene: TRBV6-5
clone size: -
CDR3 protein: CASEKQNSGNTIYF
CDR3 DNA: TGTGCCAGCGAAAAGCAAAACTCTGGAAACACCATATATTTT

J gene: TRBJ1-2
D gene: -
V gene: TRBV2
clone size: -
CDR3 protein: CASSESGSVGGYTF
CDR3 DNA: TGTGCCAGCAGTGAATCGGGGTCAGTAGGAGGCTACACCTTC

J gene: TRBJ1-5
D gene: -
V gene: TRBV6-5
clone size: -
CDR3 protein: CASIDGKLSQPQHF
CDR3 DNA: TGTGCCAGCATCGACGGGAAACTCAGTCAGCCCCAGCATTTT

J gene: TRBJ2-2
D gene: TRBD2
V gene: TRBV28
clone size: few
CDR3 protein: CASRLAGGTGELFF
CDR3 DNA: TGTGCCAGCCGACTAGCGGGGGGCACCGGGGAGCTGTTTTTT

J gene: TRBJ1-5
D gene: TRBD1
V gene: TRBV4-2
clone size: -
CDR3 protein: CASSLGQGCGNQPQHF
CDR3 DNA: TGTGCCAGCAGCCTGGGACAGGGTTGTGGCAATCAGCCCCAGCATTTT

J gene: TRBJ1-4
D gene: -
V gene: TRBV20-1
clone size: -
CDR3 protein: CSARDSVRGPF
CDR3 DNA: TGCAGTGCTAGAGACTCGGTTCGAGGGCCTTTT

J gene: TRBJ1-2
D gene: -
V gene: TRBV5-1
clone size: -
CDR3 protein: CASRDRQSLANYGYTF
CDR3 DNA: TGCGCCAGCAGGGACCGACAGAGCCTAGCTAACTATGGCTACACCTTC

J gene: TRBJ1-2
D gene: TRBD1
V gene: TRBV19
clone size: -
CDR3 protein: CASIQGVYGYTF
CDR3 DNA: TGTGCCAGTATCCAGGGGGTCTATGGCTACACCTTC

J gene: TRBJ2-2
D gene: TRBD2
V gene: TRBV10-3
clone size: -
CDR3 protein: CAISGQAGGNTGELFF
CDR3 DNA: TGTGCCATATCAGGCCAAGCGGGGGGTAACACCGGGGAGCTGTTTTTT

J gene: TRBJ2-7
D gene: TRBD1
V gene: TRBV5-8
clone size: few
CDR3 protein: CASSQDRARVEQYF
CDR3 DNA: TGTGCCAGCAGCCAGGACAGGGCACGCGTCGAGCAGTACTTC

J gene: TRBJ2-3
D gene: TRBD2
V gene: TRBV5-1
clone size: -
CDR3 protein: CASSRRTSGVSDTQYF
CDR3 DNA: TGCGCCAGCAGCAGAAGGACTAGCGGGGTCTCAGATACGCAGTATTTT

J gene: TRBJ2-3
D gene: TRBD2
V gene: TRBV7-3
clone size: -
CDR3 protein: CASSLAGGRPDTQYF
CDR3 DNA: TGTGCCAGCAGCTTAGCGGGGGGCCGTCCAGATACGCAGTATTTT

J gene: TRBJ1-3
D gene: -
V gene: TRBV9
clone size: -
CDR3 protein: CASHPEGSGNTIYF
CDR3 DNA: TGTGCCAGCCACCCGGAGGGCTCTGGAAACACCATATATTTT

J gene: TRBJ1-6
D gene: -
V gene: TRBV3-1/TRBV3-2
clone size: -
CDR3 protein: CASSAGTYNSPLHF
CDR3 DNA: TGTGCCAGCAGCGCCGGGACCTATAATTCACCCCTCCACTTT

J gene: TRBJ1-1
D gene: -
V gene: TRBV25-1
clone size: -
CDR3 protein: CASSEFGRMGTEAFF
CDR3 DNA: TGTGCCAGCAGTGAATTTGGGAGAATGGGCACTGAAGCTTTCTTT

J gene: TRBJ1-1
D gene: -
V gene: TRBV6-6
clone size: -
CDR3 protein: CASITAGNTEAFF
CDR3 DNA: TGTGCCAGCATTACGGCGGGGAACACTGAAGCTTTCTTT

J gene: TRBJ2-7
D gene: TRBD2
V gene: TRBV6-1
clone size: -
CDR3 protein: CASSERRGGPYEQYF
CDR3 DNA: TGTGCCAGCAGTGAACGGCGCGGGGGGCCCTACGAGCAGTACTTC

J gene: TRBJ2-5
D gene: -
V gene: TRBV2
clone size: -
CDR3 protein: CASSPGQEAETQYF
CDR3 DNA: TGTGCCAGCAGTCCGGGACAAGAGGCAGAGACCCAGTACTTC

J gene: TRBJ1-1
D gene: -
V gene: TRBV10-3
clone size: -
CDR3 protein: CAIIGDFSGLPEAFF
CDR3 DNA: TGTGCCATCATCGGGGACTTTTCGGGTCTCCCTGAAGCTTTCTTT

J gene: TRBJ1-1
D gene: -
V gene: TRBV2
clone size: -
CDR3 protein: CASSERQTYMNTEAFF
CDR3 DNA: TGTGCCAGCAGTGAAAGACAGACTTATATGAACACTGAAGCTTTCTTT

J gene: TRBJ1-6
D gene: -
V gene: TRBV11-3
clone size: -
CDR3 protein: CASYSIRWVGDNNSPLHF
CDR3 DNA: TGTGCCAGCTACTCCATAAGGTGGGTTGGGGACAATAATTCACCCCTCCACTTT

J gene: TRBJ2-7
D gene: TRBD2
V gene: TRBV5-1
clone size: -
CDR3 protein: CASRLAGGIYEQYF
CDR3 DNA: TGCGCCAGCAGGCTAGCGGGGGGGATTTACGAGCAGTACTTC

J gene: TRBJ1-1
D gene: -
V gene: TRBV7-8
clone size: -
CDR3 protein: CASSTSRGLNTEAFF
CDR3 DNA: TGTGCCAGCAGCACAAGCAGGGGACTGAACACTGAAGCTTTCTTT

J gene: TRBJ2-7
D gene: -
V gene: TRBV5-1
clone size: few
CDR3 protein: CASSLEIDSYEQYF
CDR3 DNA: TGCGCCAGCAGCTTGGAGATTGACAGTTACGAGCAGTACTTC

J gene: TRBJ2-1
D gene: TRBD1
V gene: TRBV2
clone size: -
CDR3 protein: CASSNDRADEQFF
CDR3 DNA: TGTGCCAGCAGTAACGACAGGGCTGATGAGCAGTTCTTC

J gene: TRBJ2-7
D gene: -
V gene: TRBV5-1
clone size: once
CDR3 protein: CASSSSGYPYEQYF
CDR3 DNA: TGCGCCAGCAGCTCGTCAGGATACCCCTACGAGCAGTACTTC

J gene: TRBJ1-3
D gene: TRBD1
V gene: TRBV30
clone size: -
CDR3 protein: CAWSDRGDTIYF
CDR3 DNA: TGTGCCTGGAGCGACAGGGGGGACACCATATATTTT

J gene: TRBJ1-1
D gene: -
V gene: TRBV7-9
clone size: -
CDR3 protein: CASSSQWAMNTEAFF
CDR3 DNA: TGTGCCAGCAGCTCCCAGTGGGCTATGAACACTGAAGCTTTCTTT

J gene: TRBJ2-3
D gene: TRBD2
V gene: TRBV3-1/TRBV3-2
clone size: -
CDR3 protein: CASGAGGNTDTQYF
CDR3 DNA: TGTGCCAGCGGCGCGGGGGGGAACACAGATACGCAGTATTTT

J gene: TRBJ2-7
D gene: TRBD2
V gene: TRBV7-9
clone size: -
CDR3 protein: CASSLVSGGLRVSYEQYF
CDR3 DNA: TGTGCCAGCAGCTTAGTTAGCGGGGGGCTCCGGGTCTCCTACGAGCAGTACTTC

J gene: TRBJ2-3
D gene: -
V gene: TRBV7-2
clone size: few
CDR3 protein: CASSDRDLLTDTQYF
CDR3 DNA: TGTGCCAGCAGCGACCGGGACTTACTCACAGATACGCAGTATTTT

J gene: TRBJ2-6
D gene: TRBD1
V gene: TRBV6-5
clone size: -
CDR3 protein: CASRGDRAGANVLTF
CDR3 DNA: TGTGCCAGCAGGGGAGACAGGGCTGGGGCCAACGTCCTGACTTTC

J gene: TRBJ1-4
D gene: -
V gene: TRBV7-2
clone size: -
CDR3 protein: CASSYTGTVLEKLFF
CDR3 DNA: TGTGCCAGCAGCTATACGGGAACAGTACTCGAAAAACTGTTTTTT

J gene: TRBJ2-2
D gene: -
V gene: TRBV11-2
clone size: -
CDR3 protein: CASRVGSDTGELFF
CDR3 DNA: TGTGCCAGCAGAGTGGGCTCGGATACCGGGGAGCTGTTTTTT

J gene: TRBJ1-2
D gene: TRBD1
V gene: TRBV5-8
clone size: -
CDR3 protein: CASSFHRGRAGYTF
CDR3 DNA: TGTGCCAGCAGCTTTCACAGGGGTCGGGCTGGCTACACCTTC

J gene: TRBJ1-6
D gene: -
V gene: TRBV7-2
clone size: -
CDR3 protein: CASSLGQDNSPLHF
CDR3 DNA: TGTGCCAGCAGCTTAGGACAGGATAATTCACCCCTCCACTTT

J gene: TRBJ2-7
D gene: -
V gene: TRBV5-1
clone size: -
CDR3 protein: CASSGTFPSYEQYF
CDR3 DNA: TGCGCCAGCAGCGGGACTTTTCCTTCCTACGAGCAGTACTTC

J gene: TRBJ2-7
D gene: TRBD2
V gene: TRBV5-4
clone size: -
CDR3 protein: CASSLAGGGLVVYEQYF
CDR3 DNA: TGTGCCAGCAGCTTGGCCGGCGGGGGACTAGTCGTCTACGAGCAGTACTTC

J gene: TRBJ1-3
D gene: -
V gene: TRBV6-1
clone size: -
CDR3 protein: CASSEYVGRSSGNTIYF
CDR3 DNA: TGTGCCAGCAGTGAATATGTGGGCCGATCCTCTGGAAACACCATATATTTT

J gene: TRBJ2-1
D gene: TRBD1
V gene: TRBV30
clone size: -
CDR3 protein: CAWTPGGNEQFF
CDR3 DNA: TGTGCCTGGACCCCAGGGGGTAATGAGCAGTTCTTC

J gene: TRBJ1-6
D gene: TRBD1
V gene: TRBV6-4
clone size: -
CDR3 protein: CASSDRGQGVSPLHF
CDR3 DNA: TGTGCCAGCAGTGACCGTGGACAGGGAGTGTCACCCCTCCACTTT

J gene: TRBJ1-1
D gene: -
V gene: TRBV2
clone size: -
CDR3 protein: CATVQGLHTEAFF
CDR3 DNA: TGTGCCACCGTACAGGGTCTACACACTGAAGCTTTCTTT

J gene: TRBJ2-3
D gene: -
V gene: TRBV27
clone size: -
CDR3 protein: CASSFLGLSTDTQYF
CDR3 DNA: TGTGCCAGCAGTTTTCTGGGCCTTTCCACAGATACGCAGTATTTT

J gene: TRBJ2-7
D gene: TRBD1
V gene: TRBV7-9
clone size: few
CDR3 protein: CASGTGVYEQYF
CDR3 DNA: TGTGCCAGCGGGACAGGGGTCTACGAGCAGTACTTC

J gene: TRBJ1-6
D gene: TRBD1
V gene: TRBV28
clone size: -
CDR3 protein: CASRGTGGVSYNSPLHF
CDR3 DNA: TGTGCCAGCAGGGGGACAGGGGGCGTCTCCTATAATTCACCCCTCCACTTT

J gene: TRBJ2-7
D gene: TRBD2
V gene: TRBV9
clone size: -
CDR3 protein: CASSVDAGGREQYF
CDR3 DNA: TGTGCCAGCAGCGTAGATGCGGGGGGGCGCGAGCAGTACTTC

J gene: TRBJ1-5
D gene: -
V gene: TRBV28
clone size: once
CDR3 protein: CASSPGNQPQHF
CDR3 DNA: TGTGCCAGCAGTCCGGGCAATCAGCCCCAGCATTTT

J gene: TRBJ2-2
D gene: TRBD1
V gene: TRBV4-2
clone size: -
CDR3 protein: CASSPTGGNTGELFF
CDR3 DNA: TGTGCCAGCAGCCCAACAGGGGGGAACACCGGGGAGCTGTTTTTT

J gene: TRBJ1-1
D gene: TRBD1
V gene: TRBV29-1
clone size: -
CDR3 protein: CSVGTGSEAFF
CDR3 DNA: TGCAGCGTAGGGACAGGTTCTGAAGCTTTCTTT

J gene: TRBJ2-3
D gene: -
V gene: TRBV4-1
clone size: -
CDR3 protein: CASSQVGHGGPTDTQYF
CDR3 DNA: TGCGCCAGCAGCCAAGTCGGTCACGGGGGACCCACAGATACGCAGTATTTT

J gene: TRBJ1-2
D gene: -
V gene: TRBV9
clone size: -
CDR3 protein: CASSVAEGGYGYTF
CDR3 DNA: TGTGCCAGCAGCGTAGCTGAGGGTGGCTATGGCTACACCTTC

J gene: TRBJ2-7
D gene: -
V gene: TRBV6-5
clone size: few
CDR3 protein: CATAPGQSYYEQYF
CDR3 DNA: TGTGCCACCGCCCCGGGACAAAGTTACTACGAGCAGTACTTC

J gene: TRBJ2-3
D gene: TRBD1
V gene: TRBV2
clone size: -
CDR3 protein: CASSEGQGYLDTQYF
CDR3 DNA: TGTGCCAGCAGCGAGGGACAGGGTTATTTAGATACGCAGTATTTT

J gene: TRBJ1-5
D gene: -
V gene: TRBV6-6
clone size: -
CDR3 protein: CASSGGPAAQHF
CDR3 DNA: TGTGCCAGCAGTGGAGGCCCGGCCGCCCAGCATTTT

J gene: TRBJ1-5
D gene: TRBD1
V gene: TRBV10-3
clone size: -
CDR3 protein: CATRTGAGSNQPQHF
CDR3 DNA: TGTGCCACGAGGACAGGGGCCGGTAGCAATCAGCCCCAGCATTTT

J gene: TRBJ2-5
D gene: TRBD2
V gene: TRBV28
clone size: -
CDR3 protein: CATRWTSRETQYF
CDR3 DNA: TGTGCCACCCGATGGACTAGCCGGGAGACCCAGTACTTC

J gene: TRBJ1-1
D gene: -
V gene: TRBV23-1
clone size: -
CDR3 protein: CASSQSFQTEAFF
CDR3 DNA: TGCGCCAGCAGTCAATCGTTCCAGACTGAAGCTTTCTTT